This is a list of T cell receptor beta chains from one sample in a study of identical twins. TCRdb reprocessed the 5' RACE reads with MiXCR, giving one entry per CDR3 protein. The sample lists a few hundred thousand distinct CDR3 sequences; about 8.3% were seen once. The data also belong to a second study, concerning yellow fever vaccine responses in identical twins.

Sample: memory (CD45RO+) T cells sorted from blood. These TCRs come from a young woman in good health. The CDR3 runs from the conserved cysteine through the conserved F or W. The order of the fields is clone size, D gene, V gene, J gene, CDR3 DNA, CDR3 protein. A D gene is named only where the DNA matches it firmly. Not all rows give a size; the values are once, few, many and, for expanded clones, a class.

>many|.|TRBV12-3/TRBV12-4|TRBJ1-4
TGTGCCAGCACCCAATCGGGGAAGGGGTCTAATGAAAAACTGTTTTTT
CASTQSGKGSNEKLFF
>few|.|TRBV27|TRBJ1-6
TGTGCCAGCAGACCGGGACCGACGAATTCACCCCTCCACTTT
CASRPGPTNSPLHF
>.|.|TRBV6-1|TRBJ2-3
TGTGCCAGCAGCGTCAAGCCCAGTGGAGATACGCAGTATTTT
CASSVKPSGDTQYF
>many|.|TRBV12-3/TRBV12-4|TRBJ1-5
TGTGCCAGCAGTTTAGAGGGTGACGGCAATCAGCCCCAGCATTTT
CASSLEGDGNQPQHF
>many|TRBD2|TRBV5-1|TRBJ2-5
TGCGCCAGCAGCTTGGGACTAGCGGGGACCCAAGAGACCCAGTACTTC
CASSLGLAGTQETQYF
>few|.|TRBV4-1|TRBJ2-4
TGCGCCAGCAGCCAAGATCCGGGACTTACCCGGAGCATTCAGTACTTC
CASSQDPGLTRSIQYF
>many|TRBD1|TRBV7-2|TRBJ2-7
TGTGCCAGCAGCCCTGGACAGGGAAAGACCTACGAGCAGTACTTC
CASSPGQGKTYEQYF
>.|.|TRBV7-9|TRBJ1-6
TGTGCCAGCAGCTCTGGGTCCAGACCGAATTCACCCCTCCACTTT
CASSSGSRPNSPLHF
>.|TRBD2|TRBV3-1|TRBJ2-3
TGTGCCAGCAGCTCTTGGACTAGCGTTAGCACAGATACGCAGTATTTT
CASSSWTSVSTDTQYF
>.|.|TRBV6-1|TRBJ2-1
TGTGCCAGCACCTCCCCTACCGGGAGAGGTAATGAGCAGTTCTTC
CASTSPTGRGNEQFF
>.|TRBD2|TRBV13|TRBJ2-5
TGTGCCAGCAGCTTATTGGCGACTAGCGGGAGGGCATTGGAGACCCAGTACTTC
CASSLLATSGRALETQYF
>many|TRBD1|TRBV7-9|TRBJ1-4
TGTGCCAGCAGCGCACAGGGGGCTAATGAAAAACTGTTTTTT
CASSAQGANEKLFF
>many|.|TRBV6-5|TRBJ1-3
TGTGCCAGCGGGAACCGGGGAAACACCATATATTTT
CASGNRGNTIYF
>few|.|TRBV6-1|TRBJ2-5
TGTGCCAGCAGCCGCGTCCGACAGTCGGAAGAGACCCAGTACTTC
CASSRVRQSEETQYF
>many|.|TRBV27|TRBJ2-1
TGTGCCAGCAGTTCCTCCCCGGTAAACAATGAGCAGTTCTTC
CASSSSPVNNEQFF
>.|TRBD2|TRBV20-1|TRBJ2-3
TGCAGTGCCCGGGGGGAGGGCTGGACAGATACGCAGTATTTT
CSARGEGWTDTQYF
>few|.|TRBV7-7|TRBJ2-1
TGTGCCAGCAACTTATGGGGGAACAATGAGCAGTTCTTC
CASNLWGNNEQFF
>many|TRBD2|TRBV12-3/TRBV12-4|TRBJ2-3
TGTGCCAGCAGTTTACACCTCGGGGGGAATACGCAGTATTTT
CASSLHLGGNTQYF
>few|.|TRBV24-1|TRBJ1-2
TGTGCCACCAGTGGGGGACACTATGGCTACACCTTC
CATSGGHYGYTF
>.|.|TRBV7-8|TRBJ1-2
TGTGCCAGCAGCTTAAGGCCCACTACAGAAGCTAAAAACTATGGCTACACCTTC
CASSLRPTTEAKNYGYTF
>few|TRBD2|TRBV4-1|TRBJ2-3
TGCGCCAGCAGCCCAAGCGGGGGGCTTGCAGATACGCAGTATTTT
CASSPSGGLADTQYF
>.|.|TRBV18|TRBJ2-6
TGTGCCAGCTCCCCGGGCTCCCCCTGGGCCAACGTCCTGACTTTC
CASSPGSPWANVLTF
>many|.|TRBV5-1|TRBJ1-1
TGCGCCAGCAGCTTGTCCCAAGGGACTGAAGCTTTCTTT
CASSLSQGTEAFF
>many|.|TRBV12-3/TRBV12-4|TRBJ1-5
TGTGCCAGCAGTAGACGGATTATTAGCAATCAGCCCCAGCATTTT
CASSRRIISNQPQHF
>.|.|TRBV6-2/TRBV6-3|TRBJ2-3
TGTGCCAGCAGTTACGACGAGAATTATACGCAGTATTTT
CASSYDENYTQYF
>few|TRBD2|TRBV7-8|TRBJ2-1
TGTGCCAGCAGCTTAAGTGGTGCGGGGGGGCGCTACAATGAGCAGTTCTTC
CASSLSGAGGRYNEQFF
>.|TRBD1|TRBV6-5|TRBJ2-3
TGTGCCAGCAGCCCCGGGACAGGGACGCAGTATTTT
CASSPGTGTQYF
>.|.|TRBV11-3|TRBJ1-1
TGTGCCAGCAGCTTAGTTCAGGGAATTACTGAAGCTTTCTTT
CASSLVQGITEAFF
>many|.|TRBV5-1|TRBJ2-5
TGCGCCAGTCGTTCCCAAGAGACCCAGTACTTC
CASRSQETQYF
>.|.|TRBV20-1|TRBJ2-5
TGCTGTGCCAAGACAGGCCAAGAGACCCAGTACTTC
CCAKTGQETQYF
>few|.|TRBV5-5|TRBJ1-4
TGTGCCAGCAGCTTGGGGAGGGCTACAGCTAATGAAAAACTGTTTTTT
CASSLGRATANEKLFF
>.|TRBD1|TRBV5-1|TRBJ1-4
TGCGCCAGCAGCAAAGCTAGACAGGGCGTTAATGAAAAACTGTTTTTT
CASSKARQGVNEKLFF
>few|.|TRBV10-3|TRBJ2-1
TGTGCCATCAGCACCTCCCAGCTCAATGAGCAGTTCTTC
CAISTSQLNEQFF
>.|.|TRBV28|TRBJ2-5
TGTGCCAGCAGTAGGGTCCGGACAGATCAAGAGACCCAGTACTTC
CASSRVRTDQETQYF
>once|.|TRBV2|TRBJ2-1
TGTGCCTGCAGTTATACAGGGGGGGTTCCGAGCTCCTACAATGAGCAGTTCTTC
CACSYTGGVPSSYNEQFF
>few|.|TRBV7-9|TRBJ2-6
TGTGCCAGCAGCTTATATGGGGGATTGGCCAACGTCCTGACTTTC
CASSLYGGLANVLTF
>few|TRBD1|TRBV12-3/TRBV12-4|TRBJ2-5
TGTGCCAGCAGTCCTTCCCGGACAGGGCGCGAGACCCAGTACTTC
CASSPSRTGRETQYF
>few|TRBD1|TRBV11-2|TRBJ2-4
TGTGCCAGCAGCGCCCGGGACAGGGGGCGGGGAGCCAAAAACATTCAGTACTTC
CASSARDRGRGAKNIQYF
>few|TRBD2|TRBV6-4|TRBJ2-1
TGTGCCAGCAGTCTTCGGGAGGACGACCCTAATGAGCAGTTCTTC
CASSLREDDPNEQFF
>many|TRBD2|TRBV7-6|TRBJ2-3
TGTGCCAGCAGCTTAGTGCCGGGTAGCGGGAGGGCGTACCGCACAGATACGCAGTATTTT
CASSLVPGSGRAYRTDTQYF
>many|TRBD2|TRBV3-1|TRBJ2-3
TGTGCCAGCAGCCCCCTGGAACCGGGACTAGCGGGATTAACAGATACGCAGTATTTT
CASSPLEPGLAGLTDTQYF
>.|TRBD1|TRBV20-1|TRBJ1-1
TGCAGTGCTAGAGCTACAGGGGGCCCATACATGAACACTGGAGCTTTCTTT
CSARATGGPYMNTGAFF
>many|.|TRBV20-1|TRBJ1-2
TGCAGTGCTAGAACCCGGGGAGGGACGTATGGCTACACCTTC
CSARTRGGTYGYTF
>.|.|TRBV12-5|TRBJ2-1
TGTGCTAGTGGTTTGAGGGAGAGCTCCTACAATGAGGAGTTCTTC
CASGLRESSYNEEFF
>few|.|TRBV6-5|TRBJ1-4
TGTGCCTCGCGGACAGTTGATGAAAAACTGTTTTTT
CASRTVDEKLFF